This T cell receptor (beta chain) was sequenced in a study of T cell responses to AZD1222 COVID-19 vaccine. Study-wide background: Whether given at about 4 or about 12 weeks, second doses were pooled.

Turning to this clone: The antigen remains unidentified.

The assay was immunoSEQ multiplex PCR, and TCRdb's table has in-frame clones only and misses some. This sample yields about 55,000 clones, of which more than 70% are seen a single time; about 2% belongs to the top ten. CDR3 size: 14 residues. The V segment lost 5 bases and the J segment 14 bases; nucleotides outside the gene matches: 12. Germline CDR1 and CDR2: SGHAT and FQDESV (reference sequence). Study-wide results and limits: Among those given AZD1222, only 6 or 7 were seropositive at baseline. Spike was spanned by vaccine-associated CD4 TCRs, which were dominant at 160-218 and 743-854. Spike-specific TCR breadth rose after two AZD1222 doses, and depth rose as well.

The TCR was taken from an adult in good health. The specimen was peripheral blood, collected on day 0 of AZD1222 vaccination. The rearrangement joins TRBV11-1 to TRBJ2-1; 10 positions agree with TRBD1. DNA of the CDR3: TGTGCCAGCAGCCCGGGACAGGGGTGGCCCTATGAGTTCTTC. Amino acid sequence: CASSPGQGWPYEFF. Supplemented by reference TRBV11-1 and TRBJ2-1, the full variable domain reads EAEVAQSPRYKITEKSQAVAFWCDPISGHATLYWYRQILGQGPELLVQFQDESVVDDSQLPKDRFSAERLKGVDSTLKIQPAELGDSAMYLCASSPGQGWPYEFFGPGTRLTVL.